This TCR beta chain was profiled in a study of CD8+ T cells in alopecia areata (dated by TCRdb to 2016 to 2019). As for the study more broadly: The treated patients took part in an open-label pilot trial in which moderate-to-severe alopecia areata was treated with oral tofacitinib at 5 to 10 mg twice daily. Patients stayed on tofacitinib for 6 to 18 months and then had 6 months of follow-up off drug so that delayed response and recurrence could be assessed. Disease severity in treated patients was measured with the SALT score, which quantifies the percentage of affected scalp surface area. To study T cell clonal expansion in alopecia areata, the researchers applied high-throughput TCRbeta sequencing to both the C3H/HeJ mouse model and human patients. Scalp tissue and sorted CD4+ and CD8+ peripheral blood T cells from patchy and totalis/universalis alopecia areata patients and from healthy controls were covered by human TCRbeta sequencing. Biopsies were taken from tofacitinib-treated patients at baseline and again at 4 and 24 weeks into treatment, and several of those patients also had a later scalp biopsy. Clonality in the scalp was compared among normal scalp (n=4), patchy alopecia areata scalp (n=8), and alopecia totalis/universalis scalp (n=8). RNA came from the PAXgene miRNA kit for fixed scalp, the miRNeasy kit for PBMCs, and the RNeasy kit for mouse skin. TCRbeta CDR3 regions were amplified by immunoSEQ multiplex PCR with 35 Vbeta forward and 13 Jbeta reverse primers. What the work shows at the level of the full study, not this receptor alone: Shared TCR sequences between patients were less evident than in mice, which may be partly attributable to HLA diversity in the patient population. With tofacitinib, both scalp clonality and the number of expanded CD8+ clones among the top 100 scalp clones went down significantly. Resident alphabeta T cells in normal human skin are also sequenced, complicating scalp TCR repertoire analysis, unlike mouse skin dominated by gammadelta T cells. Because the treated cohort was small and included a single nonresponder, larger studies are needed to assess links between baseline CD8+ expansion and response. Many expanded lesional clones were found to persist in scalp and blood during tofacitinib treatment, and relapse after treatment cessation may be partly explained by this persistence. Compared with normal scalp, lesional scalp had higher clonality and more expanded CD8+ clones, particularly in alopecia totalis/universalis, a pattern that suggests antigenic drive.

CDR1 ENHRY and CDR2 SYGVKD are derived from the germline V gene. Deletion took 6 bases off V and 8 bases off J, with a span of 19 bases between the germline ends. The CDR3 measures 14 amino acids from cysteine to phenylalanine. Only CDR3 DNA is held: 42 bases, read in frame from base 1. Receptor amplification or capture employed the immunoSEQ multiplex PCR assay. RNA was extracted from all samples and reverse transcribed into cDNA as template for TCR sequencing. First-strand cDNA was synthesized with SuperScript III using a 2:1 mix of oligo-dT and random hexamers. A synthetic immune receptor repertoire was used to measure amplification bias, and any remaining bias was corrected computationally. The authors' analysis ran thus. Raw reads were preprocessed to remove errors, and CDR3 was defined according to IMGT conventions as the region from the conserved cysteine to phenylalanine. To get clonality, Shannon entropy was normalized by log2 of the number of productive unique TCRs and the result was subtracted from 1. Whether each scalp clone was CD4 or CD8 was inferred by checking scalp TCRbeta sequences against the CD4 and CD8 repertoires from sorted blood. TCRdb provides this immuneACCESS table in a form limited to in-frame rearrangements. Some clones are lacking; in checked studies, under half of them reflect an unresolved V gene, and why the rest are absent is not known. That table furnishes V, J and clone size, whereas the DNA furnished D and trimming. The sample records some 170,000 clones, about 54% of which are singletons. Of the sample, 16% is held by the ten largest clones.

According to the study, the label for this sample's treatment or condition signals: oral pan-JAK inhibitor, 5-10 mg twice daily. Peripheral blood and lesional scalp punch biopsies were obtained from patients with alopecia areata. After PBMCs were isolated by density centrifugation and stained for CD3, CD4 and CD8, a FACSAria was used to sort CD4+ and CD8+ T cells. Turning to this clone: Which antigen it targets is not known. Base qualities are not provided; no much larger clone lies one nucleotide away.

This TCR was sampled from a human donor with alopecia areata. The sequences come from CD4+ T cells sorted from blood, collected at approximately week 56, from a patient treated with tofacitinib. The chain employs TRBV10-3 and TRBJ1-2; the D region possibly corresponds to TRBD1 (5 bases align). The nucleotide sequence is TGTGCCATCAGGCGACAGAACGTAGTATACGGCTACACCTTC. This translates into CAIRRQNVVYGYTF.